This entry describes one TCR beta chain. The entry originates in a study of blood T cell repertoires in COVID-19. Study background: Samples representing acute and convalescent COVID-19 were sourced from the United States, Italy and Spain. The cDNA or gDNA used as material had been derived from T cells, B-cell-depleted T cells, or PBMCs.

Trimming cost V 8 bases and J 5 bases, with 18 bases left between them. Germline V lookup: CDR1 SNHLY, CDR2 FYNNEI. This CDR3 is 14 amino acids long. Per the authors' pipeline: Reference gene primer amplification in the assay estimated nucleated cell counts. Profiling relied on immunoSEQ multiplex PCR, and the TCRdb table lists in-frame clones only, not all of them. That table gives V, J and clone size, and the DNA gave D and trimming. The sample has under 350,000 clones; approximately 85% are singletons. The V and J genes are TRBV2 and TRBJ1-1; D gene unclear. The receptor was isolated from a human donor in a cohort sampled during active COVID-19. The source material was peripheral blood. The CDR3 sequence is CASLMVGGRTEAFF. CDR3 nucleotide sequence: TGTGCCAGCTTAATGGTAGGAGGGAGAACTGAAGCTTTCTTT.